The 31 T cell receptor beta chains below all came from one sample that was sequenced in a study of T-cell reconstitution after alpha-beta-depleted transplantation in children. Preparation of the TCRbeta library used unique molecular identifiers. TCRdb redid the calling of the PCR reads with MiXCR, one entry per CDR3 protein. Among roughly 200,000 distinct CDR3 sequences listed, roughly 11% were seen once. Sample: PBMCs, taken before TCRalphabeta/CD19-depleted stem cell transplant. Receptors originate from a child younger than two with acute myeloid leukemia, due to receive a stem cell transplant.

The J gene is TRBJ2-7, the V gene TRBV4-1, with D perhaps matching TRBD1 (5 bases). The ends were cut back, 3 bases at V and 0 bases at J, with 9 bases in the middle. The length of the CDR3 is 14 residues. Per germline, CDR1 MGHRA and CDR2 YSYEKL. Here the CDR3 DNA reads TGCGCCAGCAGCCAGACAGTGGTCTCCTACGAGCAGTACTTC. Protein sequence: CASSQTVVSYEQYF.

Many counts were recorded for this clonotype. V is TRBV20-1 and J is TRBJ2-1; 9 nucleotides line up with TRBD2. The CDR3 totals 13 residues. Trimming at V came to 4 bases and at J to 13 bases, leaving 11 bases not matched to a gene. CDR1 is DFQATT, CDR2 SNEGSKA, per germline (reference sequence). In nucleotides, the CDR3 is TGCAGTGCTAAATTAACTAGCGGGTTTGGTCAGTTCTTC. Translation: CSAKLTSGFGQFF.

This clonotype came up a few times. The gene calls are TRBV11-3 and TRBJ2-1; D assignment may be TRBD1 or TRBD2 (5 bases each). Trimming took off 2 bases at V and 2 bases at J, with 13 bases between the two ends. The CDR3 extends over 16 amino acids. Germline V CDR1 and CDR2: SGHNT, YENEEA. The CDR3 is CASSLRGEGPYNEQFF. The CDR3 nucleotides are TGTGCCAGCAGCTTACGCGGTGAGGGACCCTACAATGAGCAGTTCTTC.

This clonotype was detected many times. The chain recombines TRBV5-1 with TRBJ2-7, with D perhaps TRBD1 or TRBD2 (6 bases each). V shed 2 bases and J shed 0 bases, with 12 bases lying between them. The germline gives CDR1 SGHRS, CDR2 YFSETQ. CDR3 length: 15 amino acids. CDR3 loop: CASSFRGTLSYEQYF. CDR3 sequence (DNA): TGCGCCAGCAGCTTCCGGGGGACACTCTCCTACGAGCAGTACTTC.

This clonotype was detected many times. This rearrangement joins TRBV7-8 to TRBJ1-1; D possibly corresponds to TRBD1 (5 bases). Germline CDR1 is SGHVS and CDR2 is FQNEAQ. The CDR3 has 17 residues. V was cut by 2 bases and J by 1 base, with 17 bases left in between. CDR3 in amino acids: CASSLPTWGNTNTEAFF. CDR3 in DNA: TGTGCCAGCAGCTTACCCACGTGGGGGAACACGAACACTGAAGCTTTCTTT.

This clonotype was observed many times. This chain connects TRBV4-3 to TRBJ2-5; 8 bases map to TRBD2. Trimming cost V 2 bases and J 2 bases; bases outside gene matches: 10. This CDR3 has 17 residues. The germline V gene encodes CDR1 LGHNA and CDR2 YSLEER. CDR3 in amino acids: CASSQTTSARRQETQYF. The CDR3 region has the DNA TGCGCCAGCAGCCAAACGACTAGCGCCCGAAGACAAGAGACCCAGTACTTC.

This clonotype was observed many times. For the CDR3, the DNA is TGTGCCAGCAGCTTATCCGGGACCATGGGCAATCAGCCCCAGCATTTT. This encodes CASSLSGTMGNQPQHF. The V call is TRBV7-8, the J call TRBJ1-5; maybe TRBD1 (5 bases). Germline V gene lookup returns CDR1 SGHVS and CDR2 FQNEAQ. The CDR3 has 16 amino acids. V was pared by 2 bases and J by 2 bases, with 13 bases between.

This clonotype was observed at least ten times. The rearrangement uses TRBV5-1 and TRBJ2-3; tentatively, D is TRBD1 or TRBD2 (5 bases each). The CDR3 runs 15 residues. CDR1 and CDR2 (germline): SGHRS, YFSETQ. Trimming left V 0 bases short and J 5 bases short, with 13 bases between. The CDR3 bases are TGCGCCAGCAGCTTGGCTCAGGGAGAGATAGATACGCAGTATTTT. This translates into CASSLAQGEIDTQYF.

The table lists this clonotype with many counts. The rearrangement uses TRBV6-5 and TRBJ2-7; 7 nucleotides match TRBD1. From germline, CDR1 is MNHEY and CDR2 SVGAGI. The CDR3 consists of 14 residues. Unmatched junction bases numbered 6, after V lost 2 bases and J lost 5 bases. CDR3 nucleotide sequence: TGTGCCAGCAGTTACCTGACAGGGATCAACGAGCAGTACTTC. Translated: CASSYLTGINEQYF.

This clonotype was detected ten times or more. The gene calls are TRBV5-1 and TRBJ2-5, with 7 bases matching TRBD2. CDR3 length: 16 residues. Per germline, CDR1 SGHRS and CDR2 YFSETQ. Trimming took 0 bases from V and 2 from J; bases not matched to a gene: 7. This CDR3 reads CASSLEQRGAQETQYF. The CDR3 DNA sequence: TGCGCCAGCAGCTTGGAACAGCGGGGCGCTCAAGAGACCCAGTACTTC.

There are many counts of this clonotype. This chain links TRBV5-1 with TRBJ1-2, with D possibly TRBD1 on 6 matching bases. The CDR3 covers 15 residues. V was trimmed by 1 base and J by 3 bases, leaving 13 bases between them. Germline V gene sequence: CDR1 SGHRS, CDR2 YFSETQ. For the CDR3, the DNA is TGCGCCAGCAGCTTGTACCCAGGACAGTACTATGGCTACACCTTC. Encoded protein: CASSLYPGQYYGYTF.

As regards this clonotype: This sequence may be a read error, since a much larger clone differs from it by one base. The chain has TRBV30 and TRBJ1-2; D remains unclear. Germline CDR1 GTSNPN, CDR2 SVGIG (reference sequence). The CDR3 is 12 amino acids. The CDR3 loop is CAWSPSTLGDTF. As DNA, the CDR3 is TGTGCCTGGAGTCCCTCGACCCTTGGCGACACCTTC.

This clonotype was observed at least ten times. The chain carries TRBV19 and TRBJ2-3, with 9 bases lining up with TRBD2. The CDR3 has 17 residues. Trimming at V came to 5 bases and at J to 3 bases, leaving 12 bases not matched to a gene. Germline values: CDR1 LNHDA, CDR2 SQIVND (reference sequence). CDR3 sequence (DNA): TGTGCCAGTAGTTCGGAAATAGCGGGAGACTTGACAGATACGCAGTATTTT. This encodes CASSSEIAGDLTDTQYF.

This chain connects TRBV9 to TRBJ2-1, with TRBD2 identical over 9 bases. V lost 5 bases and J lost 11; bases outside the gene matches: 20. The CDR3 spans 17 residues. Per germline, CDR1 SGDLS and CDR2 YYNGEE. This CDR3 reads CASRGLSRAGGPPKQFF. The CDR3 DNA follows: TGTGCCAGCAGAGGCCTCTCAAGGGCGGGAGGGCCCCCGAAGCAGTTCTTC.

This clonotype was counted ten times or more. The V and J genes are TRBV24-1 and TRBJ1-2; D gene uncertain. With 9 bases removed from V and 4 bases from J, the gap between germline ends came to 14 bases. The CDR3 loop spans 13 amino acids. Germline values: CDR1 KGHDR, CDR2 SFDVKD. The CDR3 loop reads CATPGEGGYGYTF. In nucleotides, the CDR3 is TGTGCCACCCCCGGGGAGGGAGGCTATGGCTACACCTTC.

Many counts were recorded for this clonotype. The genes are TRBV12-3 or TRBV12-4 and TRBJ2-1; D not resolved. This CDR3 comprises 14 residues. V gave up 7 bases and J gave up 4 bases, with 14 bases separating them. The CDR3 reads CASIPVSAYNEQFF. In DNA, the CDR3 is TGTGCCAGCATTCCCGTCAGCGCATACAATGAGCAGTTCTTC.

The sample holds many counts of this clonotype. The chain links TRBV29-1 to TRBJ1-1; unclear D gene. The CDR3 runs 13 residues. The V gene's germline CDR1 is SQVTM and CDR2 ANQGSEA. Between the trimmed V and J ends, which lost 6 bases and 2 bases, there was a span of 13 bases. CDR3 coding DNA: TGCAGCGTGAATGGTGAAGGCAACACTGAAGCTTTCTTT. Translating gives CSVNGEGNTEAFF. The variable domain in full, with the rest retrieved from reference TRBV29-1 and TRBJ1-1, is SAVISQKPSRDICQRGTSLTIQCQVDSQVTMMFWYRQQPGQSLTLIATANQGSEATYESGFVIDKFPISRPNLTFSTLTVSNMSPEDSSIYLCSVNGEGNTEAFFGQGTRLTVV.

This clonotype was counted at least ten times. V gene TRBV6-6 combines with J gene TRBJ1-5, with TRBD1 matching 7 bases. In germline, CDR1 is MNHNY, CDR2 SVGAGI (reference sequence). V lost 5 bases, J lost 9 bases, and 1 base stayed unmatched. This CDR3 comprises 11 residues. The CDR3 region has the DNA TGTGCCAGCAGTCCAGGGGGGCCCCAGCATTTT. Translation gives CASSPGGPQHF.

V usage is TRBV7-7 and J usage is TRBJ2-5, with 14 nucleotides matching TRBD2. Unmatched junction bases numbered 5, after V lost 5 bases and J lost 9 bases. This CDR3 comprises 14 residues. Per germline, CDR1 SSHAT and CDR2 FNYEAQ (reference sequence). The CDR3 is CASSPGLAGEAQYF. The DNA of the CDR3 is TGTGCCAGCAGCCCGGGACTAGCGGGGGAGGCCCAGTACTTC.

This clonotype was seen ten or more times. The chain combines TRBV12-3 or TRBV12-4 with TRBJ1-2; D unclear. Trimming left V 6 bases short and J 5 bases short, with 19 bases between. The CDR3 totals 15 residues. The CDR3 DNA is TGTGCCAGCAGGGTAAACAGAGGGAGGGCTTATGGCTACACCTTC. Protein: CASRVNRGRAYGYTF.

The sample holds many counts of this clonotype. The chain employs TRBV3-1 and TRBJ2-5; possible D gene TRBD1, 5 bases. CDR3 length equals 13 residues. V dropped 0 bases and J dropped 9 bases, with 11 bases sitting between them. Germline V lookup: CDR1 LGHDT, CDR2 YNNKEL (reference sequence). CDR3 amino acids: CASSQDLWTPQYF. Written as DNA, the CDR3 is TGTGCCAGCAGCCAAGATCTTTGGACACCCCAGTACTTC.

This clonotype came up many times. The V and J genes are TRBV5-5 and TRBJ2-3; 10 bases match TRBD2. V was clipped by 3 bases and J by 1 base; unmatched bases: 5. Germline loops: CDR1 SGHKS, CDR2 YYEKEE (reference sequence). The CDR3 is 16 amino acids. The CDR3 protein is CASSYSGTSGTDTQYF. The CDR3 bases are TGTGCCAGCAGCTACAGCGGGACTAGCGGCACAGATACGCAGTATTTT.

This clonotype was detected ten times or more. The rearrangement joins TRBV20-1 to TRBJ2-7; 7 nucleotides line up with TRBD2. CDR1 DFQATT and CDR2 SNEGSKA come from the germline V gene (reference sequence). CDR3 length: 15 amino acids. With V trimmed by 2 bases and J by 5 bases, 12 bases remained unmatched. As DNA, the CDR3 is TGCAGTGCTAGATTAGCGGCAATACGGGAGGACGAGCAGTACTTC. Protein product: CSARLAAIREDEQYF.

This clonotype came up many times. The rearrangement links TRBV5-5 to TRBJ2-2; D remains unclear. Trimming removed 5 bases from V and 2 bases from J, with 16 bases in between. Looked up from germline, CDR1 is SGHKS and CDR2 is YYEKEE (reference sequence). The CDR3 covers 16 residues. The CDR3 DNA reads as TGTGCCAGCAGTTTTAGACCGAGCTTAAACACCGGGGAGCTGTTTTTT. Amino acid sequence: CASSFRPSLNTGELFF.

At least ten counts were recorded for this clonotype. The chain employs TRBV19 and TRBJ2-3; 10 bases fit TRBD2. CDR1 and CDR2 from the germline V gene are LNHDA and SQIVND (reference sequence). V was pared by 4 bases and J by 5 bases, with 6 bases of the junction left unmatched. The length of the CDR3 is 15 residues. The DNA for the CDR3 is TGTGCCAGTAGTAGTATACTAGCGGGAAGAGATACGCAGTATTTT. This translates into CASSSILAGRDTQYF.

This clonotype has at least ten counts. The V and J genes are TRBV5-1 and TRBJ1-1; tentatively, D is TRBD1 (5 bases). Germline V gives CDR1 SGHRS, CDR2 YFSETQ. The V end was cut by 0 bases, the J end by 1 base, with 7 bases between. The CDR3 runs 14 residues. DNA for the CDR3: TGCGCCAGCAGCTTGGAGGGGCAGAACACTGAAGCTTTCTTT. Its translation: CASSLEGQNTEAFF.

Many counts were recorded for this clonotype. CDR3 nucleotide sequence: TGTGCCAGCTCACCGACGCGGAGTCAGCCCCAGCATTTT. Translation: CASSPTRSQPQHF. V gene TRBV18 combines with J gene TRBJ1-5; D remains ambiguous. Germline V lookup: CDR1 KGHSH, CDR2 LQKENI. The ends were cut back, 3 bases at V and 6 bases at J, with 9 bases in the middle. The CDR3 is 13 residues long.

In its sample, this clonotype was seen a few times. This chain's CDR3 is CASSLQVHPTDTQYF. CDR3 coding DNA: TGTGCCAGCAGCTTACAAGTACATCCCACAGATACGCAGTATTTT. The rearrangement uses TRBV7-2 and TRBJ2-3, with unresolved D. The CDR3 totals 15 residues. V was cut by 2 bases and J by 2 bases, with 11 bases left in between. CDR1 is SGHTA and CDR2 is FQGNSA in the germline V gene.

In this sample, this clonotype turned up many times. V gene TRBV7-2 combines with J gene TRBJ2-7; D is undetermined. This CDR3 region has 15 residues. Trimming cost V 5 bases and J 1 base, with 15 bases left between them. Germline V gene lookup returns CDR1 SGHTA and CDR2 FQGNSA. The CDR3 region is CASSLSNGISYEQYF. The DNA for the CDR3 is TGTGCCAGCAGCCTTAGTAATGGCATATCCTACGAGCAGTACTTC.

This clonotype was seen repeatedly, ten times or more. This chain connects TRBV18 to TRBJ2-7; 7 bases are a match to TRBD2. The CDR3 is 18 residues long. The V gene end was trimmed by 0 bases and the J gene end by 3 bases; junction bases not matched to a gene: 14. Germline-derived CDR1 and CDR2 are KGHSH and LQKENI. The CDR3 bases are TGTGCCAGCTCACCACCGGTAGCCTCGGGACTAAACCGCTACGAGCAGTACTTC. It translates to CASSPPVASGLNRYEQYF.

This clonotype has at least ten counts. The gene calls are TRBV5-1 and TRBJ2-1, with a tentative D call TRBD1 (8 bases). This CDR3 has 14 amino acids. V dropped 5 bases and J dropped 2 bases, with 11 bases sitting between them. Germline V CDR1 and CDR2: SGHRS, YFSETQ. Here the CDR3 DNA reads TGCGCCAGCAGACAGGGGGGGACCTACAATGAGCAGTTCTTC. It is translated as CASRQGGTYNEQFF. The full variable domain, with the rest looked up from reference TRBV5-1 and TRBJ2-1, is KAGVTQTPRYLIKTRGQQVTLSCSPISGHRSVSWYQQTPGQGLQFLFEYFSETQRNKGNFPGRFSGRQFSNSRSEMNVSTLELGDSALYLCASRQGGTYNEQFFGPGTRLTVL.